Following are 20 T cell receptor beta chains from one sample sequenced in a study of regulatory T cells in long-lasting Graves disease. Combining iRepertoire HTBI primers with Arm-PCR of CDR3 regions, the authors built TCR beta libraries. Via MiXCR, TCRdb re-called the multiplex PCR reads, giving one row per CDR3 protein. The data hold 550,000 to 650,000 distinct CDR3 sequences, with roughly a sixth observed a single time. Sample time point: newly diagnosed GD, antithyroid drugs for less than 3 months. PBMC RNA was the source of the TCR library. The same sample was also used in a study of T cells in Graves' hyperthyroidism and ophthalmopathy.

This sample comprised peripheral blood mononuclear cells (PBMCs), obtained at new diagnosis, from a patient treated with antithyroid drugs. The receptors were sampled from a man aged 18 to 35 with Graves disease.

This clonotype was observed many times. This sequence joins TRBV6-5 and TRBJ2-5; D uncertain. This CDR3 is 13 amino acids long. V was trimmed by 2 bases and J by 2 bases, leaving 6 bases between them. Per germline, CDR1 MNHEY and CDR2 SVGAGI. CDR3 sequence reads: CASSYVRQETQYF. The CDR3 DNA is TGTGCCAGCAGTTACGTCCGGCAAGAGACCCAGTACTTC.

This clonotype was seen a few times. One junction end does not reproduce the germline sequence, and a read error may be involved. The chain couples TRBV6-1 to TRBJ1-3; 8 bases align to TRBD1. The CDR3 covers 11 residues. CDR1 is MNHNS and CDR2 is SASEGT in the germline V gene. In nucleotides, the CDR3 is TGTGCCAGCAGCCATCAGGACAGGGCCTCATTT. It specifies CASSHQDRASF.

On this clonotype itself: Without the conserved terminal phenylalanine or tryptophan, this CDR3 likely stems from a read error. The DNA is left out, because the CDR3 cannot be placed on it with certainty; the CDR3 is given as TCRdb lists it. The chain has TRBV11-1 and TRBJ2-7; the table gives TRBD2 as D, unverified against the DNA. Including both end residues, the CDR3 is 11 amino acids long. The germline CDR1 and CDR2 sequences are SGHAT and FQDESV (reference sequence). CDR3: CASSFLLAGDI.

This clonotype was seen ten or more times. The chain combines TRBV6-9 with TRBJ2-1; D might be TRBD1 (6 bases). CDR1 and CDR2 from the germline V gene are MNHGY and SVAAGI. The CDR3 runs 14 residues. With 3 bases removed from V and 7 bases from J, the gap between germline ends came to 13 bases. CDR3 amino acids: CASSYAEGENEQFF. As DNA, the CDR3 is TGTGCCAGCAGTTACGCCGAGGGGGAGAATGAGCAGTTCTTC.

This clonotype was seen a few times. The J gene is TRBJ1-6, the V gene TRBV3-1; no definite D call. V shed 4 bases and J shed 9 bases, with 13 bases lying between them. This CDR3 has 14 amino acids. Germline-derived CDR1 and CDR2 are LGHDT and YNNKEL (reference sequence). The CDR3 DNA reads TGTGCCAGCAGCCTCGGTCGGCATAGTTCACCCCTCCACTTT. Translating it yields CASSLGRHSSPLHF.

This clonotype was seen repeatedly, ten times or more. The rearrangement joins TRBV27 to TRBJ2-1, with 14 positions matching TRBD2. The CDR3 is made up of 16 amino acids. Per the germline V gene, CDR1 is MNHEY and CDR2 is SMNVEV (reference sequence). V shed 7 bases and J 4 bases; nucleotides not matched to a gene: 6. The chain's CDR3 is CASIRLAGGSYNEQFF. CDR3 in DNA: TGTGCCAGCATAAGACTAGCGGGAGGGTCGTACAATGAGCAGTTCTTC.

This clonotype was detected a few times. The rearrangement uses TRBV14 and TRBJ1-2; D might be TRBD1 (5 bases). Germline assignment: CDR1 SGHDN and CDR2 FVKESK. V lost 6 bases to trimming and J lost 6 bases, with 17 bases between them. This CDR3 region has 14 residues. This CDR3 reads CASSPRMGGNGYTF. The CDR3 region has the DNA TGTGCCAGCAGTCCTCGTATGGGGGGGAATGGCTACACCTTC.

This clonotype has ten or more counts. The chain couples TRBV10-3 to TRBJ2-7; 11 nucleotides match TRBD2. The germline V gene has CDR1 ENHRY and CDR2 SYGVKD. After removal of 7 bases from V and 4 bases from J, the junction contained 3 bases not matched to a gene. This CDR3 comprises 13 residues. The CDR3 sequence is CAITGTSGYEQYF. The CDR3 region has the DNA TGTGCCATCACGGGGACTAGCGGATACGAGCAGTACTTC.

V usage is TRBV15 and J usage is TRBJ1-6; no clear D gene. Trimming left V 4 bases short and J 7 bases short, with 8 bases between. The CDR3 sequence is 13 residues long. Germline CDR1 LNHNV, CDR2 YYDKDF (reference sequence). This CDR3 is CATSKERNSPLHF. The DNA for the CDR3 is TGTGCCACCAGCAAGGAGCGGAATTCACCCCTCCACTTT.

In its sample, this clonotype was seen many times. The genes are TRBV30 and TRBJ2-7, with TRBD2 matching 8 bases. The junction had 9 bases not matched to a gene; V was cut back by 0 bases and J by 5 bases. Germline CDR1 and CDR2: GTSNPN and SVGIG (reference sequence). This CDR3 spans 15 amino acids. The CDR3 DNA follows: TGTGCCTGGAGTGTAACGGGGAGCGGGAGAGACGAGCAGTACTTC. As protein: CAWSVTGSGRDEQYF.

This clonotype showed up just a few times. The chain couples TRBV19 to TRBJ2-7; 7 bases agree with TRBD1. The CDR3 runs 14 residues. CDR1 is LNHDA, CDR2 SQIVND, per germline (reference sequence). J lost 0 bases, V lost 6 bases, and 5 bases had no gene match. The CDR3 sequence: CASRMTGSSYEQYF. In DNA form, the CDR3 reads TGTGCCAGTAGGATGACAGGGAGCTCCTACGAGCAGTACTTC.

This clonotype appeared many times. The CDR3 spells CSAAPGQGTPLHF. The CDR3 bases are TGCAGTGCCGCCCCGGGACAGGGGACCCCCCTCCACTTT. The chain employs TRBV20-1 and TRBJ1-6; 10 bases align to TRBD1. The CDR3 consists of 13 residues. Germline CDR1 is DFQATT and CDR2 is SNEGSKA (reference sequence). Trimming cost V 6 bases and J 13 bases; bases outside gene matches: 9.

There are a few counts of this clonotype. The chain combines TRBV5-6 with TRBJ2-7, with 15 bases aligning to TRBD2. Trimming at V came to 4 bases and at J to 9 bases, leaving 11 bases not matched to a gene. CDR1 and CDR2 from the germline V gene are SGHDT and YYEEEE. The CDR3 is 16 residues long. The CDR3 here is CASSLGGLAGGSGQYF. The CDR3 DNA sequence: TGTGCCAGCAGCCTAGGAGGACTAGCGGGAGGGTCGGGGCAGTACTTC.

The J gene is TRBJ1-3, the V gene TRBV7-9, with a possible D match to TRBD1 (6 bases). Germline assignment: CDR1 SEHNR and CDR2 FQNEAQ (reference sequence). This CDR3 region has 14 residues. Trimming pared 2 bases from V and 8 bases from J, leaving 13 bases between. The CDR3 sequence: CASSLPWTDDTIYF. In DNA, the CDR3 is TGTGCCAGCAGCTTACCATGGACAGACGACACCATATATTTT.

The chain employs TRBV2 and TRBJ2-6, with D possibly being TRBD2 (5 bases). This CDR3 region has 15 residues. The ends were cut back, 10 bases at V and 2 bases at J, with 15 bases in the middle. Germline loops: CDR1 SNHLY, CDR2 FYNNEI. The CDR3 reads CATLPFSAGANVLTF. As DNA, the CDR3 is TGTGCCACCCTCCCATTTAGCGCTGGGGCCAACGTCCTGACTTTC.

For the CDR3, the DNA is TGTGCCAGCAGCCAAGTGGAGACAGGGGGAGAGACCCAGTACTTC. Its protein is CASSQVETGGETQYF. The chain carries TRBV4-2 and TRBJ2-5, with TRBD1 identical over 9 bases. The CDR3 totals 15 residues. From germline, CDR1 is LGHNA and CDR2 YNFKEQ. The ends lost 1 base at V and 4 bases at J; junction bases unmatched: 4.

In its sample, this clonotype was seen a few times. J is TRBJ1-4 and V is TRBV5-1; D perhaps matches TRBD1 (6 bases). The CDR3 loop spans 15 amino acids. Germline V gene lookup returns CDR1 SGHRS and CDR2 YFSETQ. V dropped 0 bases and J dropped 7 bases, with 13 bases sitting between them. CDR3 DNA sequence: TGCGCCAGCAGCTTGGACGTAGGGACAAGTGAAAAACTGTTTTTT. Protein sequence: CASSLDVGTSEKLFF. Looking up the rest from reference TRBV5-1 and TRBJ1-4 gives the full variable domain: KAGVTQTPRYLIKTRGQQVTLSCSPISGHRSVSWYQQTPGQGLQFLFEYFSETQRNKGNFPGRFSGRQFSNSRSEMNVSTLELGDSALYLCASSLDVGTSEKLFFGSGTQLSVL.

Written as DNA, the CDR3 is TGTGCCATCAGTGAGGCGGACCCCCGCTCCTACAATGAGCAGTTCTTC. Translation gives CAISEADPRSYNEQFF. V usage is TRBV10-3 and J usage is TRBJ2-1; D remains unclear. Germline V gene lookup returns CDR1 ENHRY and CDR2 SYGVKD. The CDR3 extends over 16 amino acids. V was shortened by 2 bases and J by 0 bases, with 11 bases between the two germline ends.

The V gene is TRBV19, the J gene TRBJ2-1; 8 bases fit TRBD1. Germline CDR1 and CDR2: LNHDA and SQIVND (reference sequence). The V segment lost 6 bases and the J segment 5 bases; nucleotides outside the gene matches: 3. This CDR3 is built from 13 residues. The CDR3 protein is CASSQTGDNEQFF. The CDR3 DNA reads TGTGCCAGTAGCCAGACAGGGGACAATGAGCAGTTCTTC.

The chain is built from TRBV20-1 and TRBJ2-5; D is possibly TRBD1 or TRBD2 (6 bases each). The germline CDR1 and CDR2 sequences are DFQATT and SNEGSKA (reference sequence). Trimming pared 0 bases from V and 5 bases from J, leaving 16 bases between. The CDR3 length is 15 residues. The CDR3 DNA is TGCAGTGCTAGAGATGCGGGTGGGGGGCGGGAGACCCAGTACTTC. Protein product: CSARDAGGGRETQYF.